A single sample gave rise to the 30 T cell receptor beta chains below, sequenced in a study of cytomegalovirus exposure and HLA in healthy donors. Primers for the PCR totalled 60 Vbeta and 13 Jbeta. Clones were read by immunoSEQ multiplex PCR, and TCRdb kept only the in-frame ones, dropping some. The sample yields fewer than 120,000 clones, 78% seen once. Sequences were obtained from PBMCs. These receptors were taken from a woman between 25 and 40 years old in good health and CMV-seronegative.

CDR3 sequence (DNA): TGTGCCAGCAGTTACTCGATGAGTAGCGCGGGAGGGCAGTTCTTC. It codes for CASSYSMSSAGGQFF. The chain joins TRBV6-6 to TRBJ2-1; 8 positions match TRBD2. CDR3 length equals 15 residues. J gave up 12 bases and V 0 bases, and 10 bases lay outside the gene matches. Germline loops: CDR1 MNHNY, CDR2 SVGAGI (reference sequence).

The gene calls are TRBV7-2 and TRBJ1-2; the D gene is possibly TRBD1 (5 bases). Germline-derived CDR1 and CDR2 are SGHTA and FQGNSA. V was pared by 5 bases and J by 8 bases, with 18 bases between. The CDR3 sequence is 14 residues long. CDR3 nucleotides: TGTGCCAGCAGCGCCCGGACAACGCTCGGGGGCTACACCTTC. It yields the protein CASSARTTLGGYTF. Using reference TRBV7-2 and TRBJ1-2 for the parts outside the CDR3, the full variable domain is GAGVSQSPSNKVTEKGKDVELRCDPISGHTALYWYRQSLGQGLEFLIYFQGNSAPDKSGLPSDRFSAERTGGSVSTLTIQRTQQEDSAVYLCASSARTTLGGYTFGSGTRLTVV.

This clone was observed once. The CDR3 here is CASSFHLAGGPNEQFF. The CDR3 nucleotides read TGTGCCAGCAGTTTTCACCTAGCGGGGGGCCCAAATGAGCAGTTCTTC. The chain combines TRBV28 with TRBJ2-1; 11 nucleotides match TRBD2. Germline V gene data show CDR1 as MDHEN and CDR2 as SYDVKM. This CDR3 is built from 16 residues. V dropped 3 bases and J dropped 7; count of bases not matched to a gene: 8.

This rearrangement joins TRBV4-2 to TRBJ2-7, with 7 bases identical to TRBD2. The ends lost 8 bases at V and 2 bases at J; junction bases unmatched: 12. Germline V gene sequence: CDR1 LGHNA, CDR2 YNFKEQ. This CDR3 comprises 15 residues. CDR3 protein: CASAPNSGETYEQYF. CDR3 coding DNA: TGTGCCAGCGCCCCCAACAGCGGGGAAACCTACGAGCAGTACTTC.

V is TRBV6-1 and J is TRBJ2-3; weak D call: TRBD1 (6 bases). Germline CDR1 reads MNHNS; CDR2 reads SASEGT. The CDR3 contains 13 residues. Trimming removed 6 bases at V and 5 bases at J, with 12 bases between. The CDR3 is CASRGAEGDTQYF. Written as DNA, the CDR3 is TGTGCCAGCAGGGGGGCAGAAGGAGATACGCAGTATTTT.

The chain has TRBV7-8 and TRBJ1-6; the match to TRBD1 covers 7 bases. Germline trimming cut 2 bases from V and 7 bases from J; bases unmatched to any gene: 8. The germline CDR1 and CDR2 sequences are SGHVS and FQNEAQ. The length of the CDR3 is 16 residues. CDR3 in DNA: TGTGCCAGCAGCTTACGGCTCGGGACAGCCAATTCACCCCTCCACTTT. Translated: CASSLRLGTANSPLHF. Supplemented by reference TRBV7-8 and TRBJ1-6, the full variable domain reads GAGVSQSPRYKVAKRGQDVALRCDPISGHVSLFWYQQALGQGPEFLTYFQNEAQLDKSGLPSDRFFAERPEGSVSTLKIQRTQQEDSAVYLCASSLRLGTANSPLHFGNGTRLTVT.

The chain is built from TRBV25-1 and TRBJ2-7; D is possibly TRBD2 (5 bases). Germline V gene lookup returns CDR1 MGHDK and CDR2 SYGVNS. V was clipped by 2 bases and J by 4 bases, with 12 bases between them. This CDR3 is 14 amino acids long. This chain's CDR3 is CASSEGDSAYEQYF. In DNA, the CDR3 is TGTGCCAGCAGTGAAGGTGATAGCGCGTACGAGCAGTACTTC.

The chain couples TRBV5-1 to TRBJ2-2; tentative D call: TRBD1 (5 bases). CDR1 is SGHRS and CDR2 is YFSETQ in the germline V gene. The CDR3 is 15 amino acids. With 5 bases removed from V and 0 bases from J, the gap between germline ends came to 11 bases. This chain's CDR3 is CASSHDSPNTGELFF. CDR3 in DNA: TGCGCCAGCAGTCATGACAGCCCGAACACCGGGGAGCTGTTTTTT.

J is TRBJ1-4 and V is TRBV7-6; possible D gene TRBD1, 5 bases. The CDR3 consists of 16 residues. The V gene lost 5 bases and the J gene lost 5 bases, with 18 bases spanning the gap. Germline CDR1 and CDR2: SGHVS and FNYEAQ. CDR3 bases: TGTGCCAGCAGCCCAGAGACGTTGGGGCGAAATGAAAAACTGTTTTTT. The encoded protein is CASSPETLGRNEKLFF.

This clone came up a few times. This chain joins TRBV6-4 and TRBJ1-1, with 8 bases lining up with TRBD1. The CDR3 extends over 14 amino acids. V dropped 2 bases and J dropped 1; count of bases not matched to a gene: 0. Germline lookup yields CDR1 MRHNA and CDR2 SNTAGT. The CDR3 reads CASSDGTGNTEAFF. Here the CDR3 DNA reads TGTGCCAGCAGTGACGGGACAGGGAACACTGAAGCTTTCTTT.

The V call is TRBV28, the J call TRBJ2-7; 7 nucleotides line up with TRBD1. The CDR3 contains 13 residues. The V and J ends lost 6 bases and 3 bases, in that order; junction bases with no gene match: 5. CDR1 and CDR2 from the germline V gene are MDHEN and SYDVKM. The CDR3 protein is CASSFQGDYEQYF. The CDR3 nucleotides are TGTGCCAGCAGCTTCCAGGGGGACTACGAGCAGTACTTC.

There are a few counts of this clone. V usage is TRBV28 and J usage is TRBJ1-3, with a weak D call TRBD1 (5 bases). This CDR3 contains 17 residues. V lost 2 bases to trimming and J lost 5 bases, with 19 bases between them. The germline gives CDR1 MDHEN, CDR2 SYDVKM. In nucleotides, the CDR3 is TGTGCCAGCAGTTTACTAACGGTGGGGGGTTTGCGAAACACCATATATTTT. As protein: CASSLLTVGGLRNTIYF.

The chain joins TRBV6-1 to TRBJ2-3, with a tentative D call TRBD2 (5 bases). Germline V lookup: CDR1 MNHNS, CDR2 SASEGT. Deletions cut 7 bases from V and 0 bases from J, with 8 bases between. The CDR3 consists of 13 residues. CDR3 nucleotide sequence: TGTGCCAGCAATGACTATAGCACAGATACGCAGTATTTT. Translation gives CASNDYSTDTQYF.

This clone showed up just once. The V call is TRBV7-8, the J call TRBJ2-1; the match to TRBD2 covers 12 bases. Germline values: CDR1 SGHVS, CDR2 FQNEAQ. The junction had 3 bases not matched to a gene; V was cut back by 5 bases and J by 4 bases. There are 15 residues in the CDR3. The CDR3, as DNA: TGTGCCAGCAGCCGACTAGCGGGGGCATACAATGAGCAGTTCTTC. Amino acid sequence: CASSRLAGAYNEQFF. Together with reference TRBV7-8 and TRBJ2-1, the CDR3 gives the full variable domain: GAGVSQSPRYKVAKRGQDVALRCDPISGHVSLFWYQQALGQGPEFLTYFQNEAQLDKSGLPSDRFFAERPEGSVSTLKIQRTQQEDSAVYLCASSRLAGAYNEQFFGPGTRLTVL.

This clone was detected once. This chain joins TRBV19 and TRBJ1-5; possibly TRBD1 for D (5 bases). In germline, CDR1 is LNHDA, CDR2 SQIVND (reference sequence). The CDR3 totals 13 residues. V gave up 4 bases and J gave up 7 bases, with 11 bases separating them. The CDR3 is CASSTPQGQPQHF. CDR3 nucleotides: TGTGCCAGTAGTACCCCTCAGGGACAGCCCCAGCATTTT.

The rearrangement links TRBV7-2 to TRBJ2-3; 7 bases match TRBD2. The CDR3 sequence is 15 residues long. Germline trimming cut 6 bases from V and 3 bases from J; bases unmatched to any gene: 9. CDR1 and CDR2 (germline): SGHTA, FQGNSA. This CDR3 is CASRRGGPRTDTQYF. As DNA, the CDR3 is TGTGCCAGCAGACGCGGGGGACCGAGGACAGATACGCAGTATTTT.

This clone was observed once. This chain links TRBV4-2 with TRBJ2-4, with 7 bases matching TRBD1. Germline V gene lookup returns CDR1 LGHNA and CDR2 YNFKEQ. V lost 1 base, J lost 3 bases, and 6 bases stayed unmatched. CDR3 length: 16 amino acids. CDR3 sequence: CASSQGQGLIKNIQYF. As DNA, the CDR3 is TGTGCCAGCAGCCAAGGACAGGGTCTCATCAAAAACATTCAGTACTTC.

The CDR3 reads CASSQDSGSNQPQHF. CDR3 in DNA: TGTGCCAGCAGCCAAGATAGCGGTAGCAATCAGCCCCAGCATTTT. The chain is built from TRBV4-2 and TRBJ1-5; D is undetermined. Germline V gene sequence: CDR1 LGHNA, CDR2 YNFKEQ. Trimming pared 0 bases from V and 0 bases from J, leaving 6 bases between. The CDR3 loop spans 15 amino acids.

The chain links TRBV5-1 to TRBJ2-7; 14 positions match TRBD2. CDR3 length: 16 residues. With 0 bases clipped from V and 4 bases from J, the junction kept 3 bases outside the gene matches. CDR1 and CDR2 from the germline V gene are SGHRS and YFSETQ. Written as DNA, the CDR3 is TGCGCCAGCAGCTTGGTTGGACTAGCGGGGGGTTACGAGCAGTACTTC. Amino acid sequence: CASSLVGLAGGYEQYF. Drawing the rest from reference TRBV5-1 and TRBJ2-7, the complete variable domain is KAGVTQTPRYLIKTRGQQVTLSCSPISGHRSVSWYQQTPGQGLQFLFEYFSETQRNKGNFPGRFSGRQFSNSRSEMNVSTLELGDSALYLCASSLVGLAGGYEQYFGPGTRLTVT.

The chain joins TRBV13 to TRBJ1-5; D may be TRBD1 (5 bases). Trimming pared 3 bases from V and 1 base from J, leaving 10 bases between. The CDR3 covers 15 residues. Germline V gives CDR1 PRHDT, CDR2 FYEKMQ (reference sequence). CDR3 sequence reads: CASSFGGSSNQPQHF. For the CDR3, the DNA is TGTGCCAGCAGCTTCGGGGGGAGCAGCAATCAGCCCCAGCATTTT.

CDR3 amino acids: CASAMMTGTGAYEQYF. The CDR3, as DNA: TGTGCCAGCGCAATGATGACCGGGACAGGGGCCTACGAGCAGTACTTC. The chain uses TRBV28 and TRBJ2-7, with 10 bases aligning to TRBD1. Per the germline V gene, CDR1 is MDHEN and CDR2 is SYDVKM. The CDR3 covers 16 residues. V shed 8 bases and J 2 bases; nucleotides not matched to a gene: 12. Looking up the rest from reference TRBV28 and TRBJ2-7 gives the full variable domain: DVKVTQSSRYLVKRTGEKVFLECVQDMDHENMFWYRQDPGLGLRLIYFSYDVKMKEKGDIPEGYSVSREKKERFSLILESASTNQTSMYLCASAMMTGTGAYEQYFGPGTRLTVT.

The CDR3 nucleotides are TGTGCCAGCAGGTATAGCGGAAATGAGCAGTTCTTC. Residues: CASRYSGNEQFF. The chain joins TRBV7-2 to TRBJ2-1, with a possible D match to TRBD2 (6 bases). The length of the CDR3 is 12 residues. Trimming left V 6 bases short and J 7 bases short, with 10 bases between. Germline CDR1 and CDR2: SGHTA and FQGNSA.

This chain connects TRBV29-1 to TRBJ1-2; TRBD1 might be the D (5 bases). The CDR3 contains 11 residues. The germline V and J ends were trimmed by 7 bases and 8 bases, with 14 bases remaining between them. CDR1 is SQVTM and CDR2 is ANQGSEA in the germline V gene. The CDR3 protein is CSENTPGGYTF. In nucleotides, the CDR3 is TGCAGCGAGAACACCCCAGGGGGCTACACCTTC.

J is TRBJ1-2 and V is TRBV4-1; D not certain. CDR1 is MGHRA, CDR2 YSYEKL, per germline. V was pared by 0 bases and J by 3 bases, with 14 bases between. The CDR3 spans 16 residues. This chain's CDR3 is CASSQDGGALHYGYTF. In DNA form, the CDR3 reads TGCGCCAGCAGCCAAGATGGAGGTGCCCTGCACTATGGCTACACCTTC.

This chain uses TRBV18 with TRBJ1-6, with D tentatively TRBD1 (5 bases). CDR1 and CDR2 (germline): KGHSH, LQKENI. V was trimmed by 3 bases and J by 6 bases, leaving 12 bases between them. This CDR3 has 15 amino acids. This CDR3 is CASSPDLTVNSPLHF. CDR3 coding DNA: TGTGCCAGCTCACCCGACTTGACAGTTAATTCACCCCTCCACTTT. Full variable domain (rest looked up from reference TRBV18 and TRBJ1-6): NAGVMQNPRHLVRRRGQEARLRCSPMKGHSHVYWYRQLPEEGLKFMVYLQKENIIDESGMPKERFSAEFPKEGPSILRIQQVVRGDSAAYFCASSPDLTVNSPLHFGNGTRLTVT.

The gene calls are TRBV11-2 and TRBJ2-7; perhaps TRBD1 as D (6 bases). This CDR3 has 14 residues. The V and J ends lost 2 bases and 1 base respectively, with 9 bases between them. The V gene's germline CDR1 is SGHAT and CDR2 FQNNGV. CDR3 in DNA: TGTGCCAGCAGCTTATGGGGGACATCCTACGAGCAGTACTTC. This gives the protein CASSLWGTSYEQYF.

The J gene is TRBJ2-3, the V gene TRBV19, with a weak D call TRBD2 (5 bases). Germline CDR1 reads LNHDA; CDR2 reads SQIVND (reference sequence). The CDR3 consists of 13 residues. Trimming shortened V by 1 base and J by 4 bases, and 6 bases separated the two germline ends. The CDR3 sequence: CASSIASPDTQYF. In DNA form, the CDR3 reads TGTGCCAGTAGTATAGCTAGCCCAGATACGCAGTATTTT.

The V and J genes are TRBV29-1 and TRBJ2-2; 11 bases are a match to TRBD2. This CDR3 is 16 amino acids long. V gave up 4 bases and J gave up 5 bases; unmatched junction bases: 9. Germline values: CDR1 SQVTM, CDR2 ANQGSEA. The CDR3 is CSVGFLAGGRTGELFF. The CDR3 coding sequence is TGCAGCGTTGGGTTTCTAGCGGGAGGTCGGACCGGGGAGCTGTTTTTT.

The J gene is TRBJ2-6, the V gene TRBV7-8; 8 nucleotides agree with TRBD2. Germline-derived CDR1 and CDR2 are SGHVS and FQNEAQ. This CDR3 is built from 20 residues. The V gene end was trimmed by 5 bases and the J gene end by 0 bases; junction bases not matched to a gene: 15. CDR3 DNA sequence: TGTGCCAGCAGCCCCGGGTCCGGGACTAGAATCAGCTCTGGGGCCAACGTCCTGACTTTC. Protein: CASSPGSGTRISSGANVLTF.

The rearrangement uses TRBV29-1 and TRBJ2-2, with D possibly matching TRBD1 (5 bases). Germline V CDR1 and CDR2: SQVTM, ANQGSEA. The CDR3 is 12 amino acids. The germline V and J ends were trimmed by 7 bases and 6 bases, with 12 bases remaining between them. CDR3 sequence reads: CSDMRRAGELFF. DNA of the CDR3: TGCAGCGACATGCGCAGGGCCGGGGAGCTGTTTTTT.